This TCR beta chain is from a study of naive and memory T cell subsets. Findings and limits, study-wide: There was no ground truth to check naive and memory subset results. Possibly reflecting memory cells re-expressing CD45RA, a few larger clonotypes occurred in naive repertoires, especially CD8.

Both TRBC1 and TRBC2 were covered by a beta constant-region primer of two equimolar oligonucleotides. Ligated cDNA was amplified by four rounds of PCR with nested alpha and beta constant-region primers and SP2. Ligation attached a single-stranded oligonucleotide with a 12-nucleotide UMI and the SP2 primer to the cDNA 3' end. Using its own MiXCR run on the UMI-ligation and nested PCR reads, TCRdb lists one record per CDR3 protein. The sample includes around 140,000 distinct CDR3 sequences, approximately 24% of them seen just once. Concerning this clonotype itself: Antigen: not known.

From the second PCR step, alpha and beta chains were amplified apart. Cells stained for CD3, CD4, CD8, CD45RA, CD27 and viability were sorted into four CD45RA/CD27 subsets. The CDR3 extends over 14 amino acids. V lost 4 bases, J lost 4 bases, and 4 bases stayed unmatched. Germline assignment: CDR1 SGHTA and CDR2 FQGNSA. This receptor was taken from a human donor in good health. The specimen was naive CD4+ T cells from blood. The rearrangement uses TRBV7-2 and TRBJ2-5; 9 bases line up with TRBD1. For the CDR3, the DNA is TGTGCCAGCAGCTCGGACAGGGGACGAGAGACCCAGTACTTC. Translation gives CASSSDRGRETQYF.